The T cell receptor beta chain under discussion was sequenced for a study of CD8+ T cells in alopecia areata. As for the study in general: Treated patients' severity was scored by percentage of affected scalp area.

Treatment of the sample: oral pan-JAK inhibitor, 5-10 mg twice daily. This clone was counted between two and nine times. Its antigen is undetermined. Notes on the study in general: In scalp and blood, many expanded lesional clones persisted during tofacitinib.

RNA extraction was followed by reverse transcription into cDNA, which acted as the sequencing template. Sequenced by immunoSEQ multiplex PCR; TCRdb stores in-frame clones only, minus some. The sample consists of just over 150,000 clones, about three fifths of them appearing once. The junction had 7 bases not matched to a gene; V was cut back by 5 bases and J by 7 bases. CDR3 length equals 14 residues. In germline, CDR1 is GTSNPN, CDR2 SVGIG (reference sequence). The V gene is TRBV30, the J gene TRBJ2-2; 10 bases line up with TRBD2. This clonotype originated in a human donor with alopecia areata. The specimen comprised CD4+ T cells sorted from blood, sampled at week 4, from a patient treated with tofacitinib. The DNA for the CDR3 is TGTGCCTGGGAGAGCGGGGGGGCCTTCGGGGAGCTGTTTTTT. Its translation: CAWESGGAFGELFF. Together with reference TRBV30 and TRBJ2-2, the CDR3 gives the full variable domain: SQTIHQWPATLVQPVGSPLSLECTVEGTSNPNLYWYRQAAGRGLQLLFYSVGIGQISSEVPQNLSASRPQDRQFILSSKKLLLSDSGFYLCAWESGGAFGELFFGEGSRLTVL.